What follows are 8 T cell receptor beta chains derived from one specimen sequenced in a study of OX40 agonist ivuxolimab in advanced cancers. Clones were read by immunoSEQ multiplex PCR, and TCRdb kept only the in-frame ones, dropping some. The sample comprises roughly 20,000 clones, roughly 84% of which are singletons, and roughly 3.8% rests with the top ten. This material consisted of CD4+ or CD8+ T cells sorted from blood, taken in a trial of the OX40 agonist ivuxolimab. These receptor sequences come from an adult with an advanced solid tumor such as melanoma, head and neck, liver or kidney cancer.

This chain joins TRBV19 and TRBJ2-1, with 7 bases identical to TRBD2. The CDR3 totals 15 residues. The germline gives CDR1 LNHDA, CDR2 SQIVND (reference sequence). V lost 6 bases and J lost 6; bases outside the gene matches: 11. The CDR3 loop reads CASSTGGRTFNEQFF. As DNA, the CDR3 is TGTGCCAGTAGCACGGGAGGCCGCACTTTCAATGAGCAGTTCTTC.

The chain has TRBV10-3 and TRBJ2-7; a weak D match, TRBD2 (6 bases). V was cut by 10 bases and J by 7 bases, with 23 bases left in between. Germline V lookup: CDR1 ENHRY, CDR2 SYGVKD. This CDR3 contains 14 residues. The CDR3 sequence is CASGSGVATEEQYF. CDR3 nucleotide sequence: TGTGCCAGCGGTTCGGGAGTAGCGACTGAAGAGCAGTACTTC.

The DNA for the CDR3 is TGTGCCAGCAGTTACGGCGGGAGCTTCTATGAGCAGTTCTTC. This gives the protein CASSYGGSFYEQFF. V is TRBV6-6 and J is TRBJ2-1, with 7 bases aligning to TRBD2. The V segment lost 2 bases and the J segment 8 bases; nucleotides outside the gene matches: 6. The CDR3 loop spans 14 amino acids. The germline V gene has CDR1 MNHNY and CDR2 SVGAGI (reference sequence).

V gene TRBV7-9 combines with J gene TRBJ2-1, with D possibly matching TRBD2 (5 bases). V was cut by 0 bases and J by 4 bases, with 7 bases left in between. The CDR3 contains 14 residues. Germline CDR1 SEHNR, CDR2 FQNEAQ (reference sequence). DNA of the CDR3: TGTGCCAGCAGCTTAGCGGGCGGGTACAATGAGCAGTTCTTC. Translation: CASSLAGGYNEQFF.

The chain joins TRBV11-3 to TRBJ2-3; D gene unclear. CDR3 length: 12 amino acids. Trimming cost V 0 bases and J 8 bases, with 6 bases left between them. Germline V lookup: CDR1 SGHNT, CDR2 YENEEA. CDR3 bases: TGTGCCAGCAGCTTAGATCGCCGTACGCAGTATTTT. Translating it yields CASSLDRRTQYF.

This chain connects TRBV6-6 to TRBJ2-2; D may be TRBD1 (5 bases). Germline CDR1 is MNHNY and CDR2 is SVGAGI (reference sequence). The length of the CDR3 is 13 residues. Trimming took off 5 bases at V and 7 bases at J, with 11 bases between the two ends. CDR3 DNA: TGTGCCAGCAGTAAGGGGCGCAACGGGGAGCTGTTTTTT. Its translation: CASSKGRNGELFF.

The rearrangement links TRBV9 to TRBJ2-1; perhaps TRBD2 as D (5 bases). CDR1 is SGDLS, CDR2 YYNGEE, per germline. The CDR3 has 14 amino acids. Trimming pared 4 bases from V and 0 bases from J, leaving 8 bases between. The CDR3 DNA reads TGTGCCAGCAGCCTAGGGAGCTCCTACAATGAGCAGTTCTTC. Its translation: CASSLGSSYNEQFF.

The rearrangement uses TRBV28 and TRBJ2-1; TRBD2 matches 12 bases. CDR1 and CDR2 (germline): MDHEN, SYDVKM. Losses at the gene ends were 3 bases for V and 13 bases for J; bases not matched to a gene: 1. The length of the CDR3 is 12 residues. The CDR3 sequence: CASSFGLAGQFF. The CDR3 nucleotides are TGTGCCAGCAGTTTCGGACTAGCGGGACAGTTCTTC.